Below, 29 T cell receptor beta chains from the same sample are listed, as sequenced in a study of blood T cell repertoires in COVID-19. This table comes from immunoSEQ multiplex PCR, and its TCRdb copy is limited to in-frame clones, with some not included. The table includes 200,000 to 250,000 clones, 84% detected once. The sequenced material came from peripheral blood. The receptors here all came from a woman aged 45-65 years with active or convalescent COVID-19.

The gene calls are TRBV7-9 and TRBJ2-7, with 9 positions matching TRBD1. J gave up 3 bases and V 1 base, and 1 base lay outside the gene matches. Germline CDR1 is SEHNR and CDR2 is FQNEAQ (reference sequence). CDR3 size: 14 residues. CDR3 amino acids: CASSLGTGVYEQYF. The DNA for the CDR3 is TGTGCCAGCAGCTTAGGGACAGGGGTCTACGAGCAGTACTTC.

The rearrangement uses TRBV6-5 and TRBJ2-5; D not certain. With 2 bases removed from V and 0 bases from J, the gap between germline ends came to 7 bases. Germline V gene data show CDR1 as MNHEY and CDR2 as SVGAGI. The CDR3 covers 14 residues. CDR3: CASSYGRYQETQYF. CDR3 nucleotides: TGTGCCAGCAGTTACGGCCGCTACCAAGAGACCCAGTACTTC.

The V call is TRBV23-1, the J call TRBJ1-2, with 7 positions matching TRBD1. TRBV23-1 is given ORF status, its function remaining uncertain. The trim removed 0 bases at V and 1 base at J, leaving 11 bases unmatched. This CDR3 spans 18 amino acids. The CDR3 DNA sequence: TGCGCCAGCAGTCAATCATCCTCCGCGGGACAGTATAACTATGGCTACACCTTC. Translated, it gives CASSQSSSAGQYNYGYTF.

The chain joins TRBV6-2 or TRBV6-3 to TRBJ1-6; 8 bases line up with TRBD1. Germline CDR1 is MNHEY and CDR2 is SVGEGT. This CDR3 comprises 14 residues. J lost 10 bases, V lost 5 bases, and 7 bases had no gene match. In DNA, the CDR3 is TGTGCCAGCAGTCCGACAGGGGAGTCCTCACCCCTCCACTTT. It is translated as CASSPTGESSPLHF.

This chain joins TRBV19 and TRBJ1-4; TRBD1 might be the D (5 bases). The germline V gene encodes CDR1 LNHDA and CDR2 SQIVND (reference sequence). This CDR3 spans 14 amino acids. V lost 6 bases and J lost 4, with 12 bases in between. The CDR3 region has the DNA TGTGCCAGTAGCGGGGGACGGATTAATGAAAAACTGTTTTTT. This gives the protein CASSGGRINEKLFF.

The V gene is TRBV3-1 (or the pseudogene TRBV3-2), the J gene TRBJ1-2, with TRBD1 matching 7 bases. The germline CDR1 and CDR2 sequences are LGHDT and YNNKEL (reference sequence). CDR3 length: 16 amino acids. Unmatched junction bases numbered 7, after V lost 3 bases and J lost 0 bases. The CDR3 DNA reads as TGTGCCAGCAGCCATCTAGGGGGCCCAGCTAACTATGGCTACACCTTC. Protein sequence: CASSHLGGPANYGYTF.

The chain couples TRBV5-4 to TRBJ2-3; 12 bases agree with TRBD2. The germline CDR1 and CDR2 sequences are SGHNT and YYREEE (reference sequence). The junction had 5 bases not matched to a gene; V was cut back by 3 bases and J by 3 bases. This CDR3 region has 16 residues. CDR3 in amino acids: CASSSQLAGGTDTQYF. In DNA, the CDR3 is TGTGCCAGCAGCTCCCAGCTAGCGGGGGGGACAGATACGCAGTATTTT.

The chain carries TRBV5-1 and TRBJ2-1; TRBD1 matches 8 bases. J gave up 13 bases and V 4 bases, and 10 bases lay outside the gene matches. The CDR3 covers 13 residues. From germline, CDR1 is SGHRS and CDR2 YFSETQ. CDR3 sequence: CASSNTDREAQFF. CDR3 DNA: TGCGCCAGCAGCAACACGGACAGGGAGGCTCAGTTCTTC.

The chain uses TRBV7-6 and TRBJ1-2; D is possibly TRBD1 (5 bases). Germline CDR1 and CDR2: SGHVS and FNYEAQ. Trimming removed 2 bases at V and 6 bases at J, with 10 bases between. The CDR3 totals 13 residues. CDR3 DNA: TGTGCCAGCAGCTTACTTGTAGGGGATGGCTACACCTTC. Its protein is CASSLLVGDGYTF.

The V and J genes are TRBV28 and TRBJ2-5; TRBD2 agrees at 10 bases. Germline trimming cut 7 bases from V and 4 bases from J; bases unmatched to any gene: 6. CDR3 length: 14 amino acids. CDR1 and CDR2 (germline): MDHEN, SYDVKM. The CDR3 DNA reads as TGTGCCAGCACTGACCGACTAGCGGGAGAGACCCAGTACTTC. This translates into CASTDRLAGETQYF. Together with reference TRBV28 and TRBJ2-5, the CDR3 gives the full variable domain: DVKVTQSSRYLVKRTGEKVFLECVQDMDHENMFWYRQDPGLGLRLIYFSYDVKMKEKGDIPEGYSVSREKKERFSLILESASTNQTSMYLCASTDRLAGETQYFGPGTRLLVL.

The V gene is TRBV7-9, the J gene TRBJ1-1; D uncertain. Trimming pared 2 bases from V and 3 bases from J, leaving 7 bases between. From germline, CDR1 is SEHNR and CDR2 FQNEAQ (reference sequence). There are 13 residues in the CDR3. CDR3 in DNA: TGTGCCAGCAGCTTAAGAGATGACACTGAAGCTTTCTTT. Protein product: CASSLRDDTEAFF.

The V gene is TRBV28, the J gene TRBJ1-1; D remains ambiguous. With 3 bases removed from V and 5 bases from J, the gap between germline ends came to 10 bases. CDR3 length: 13 amino acids. The germline gives CDR1 MDHEN, CDR2 SYDVKM. CDR3 nucleotide sequence: TGTGCCAGCAGTTTCCCGGGTGGTACTGAAGCTTTCTTT. Protein: CASSFPGGTEAFF.

The chain is built from TRBV7-2 and TRBJ1-5, with TRBD1 as a possible D gene (6 bases). CDR1 SGHTA and CDR2 FQGNSA come from the germline V gene. The CDR3 length is 15 residues. V was cut by 6 bases and J by 1 base, with 13 bases left in between. The CDR3 DNA is TGTGCCAGCAGTCTACAGGGATCGAGCAATCAGCCCCAGCATTTT. This gives the protein CASSLQGSSNQPQHF. The whole variable domain, filled in from reference TRBV7-2 and TRBJ1-5, reads GAGVSQSPSNKVTEKGKDVELRCDPISGHTALYWYRQSLGQGLEFLIYFQGNSAPDKSGLPSDRFSAERTGGSVSTLTIQRTQQEDSAVYLCASSLQGSSNQPQHFGDGTRLSIL.

The chain carries TRBV21-1 and TRBJ2-7; the table names TRBD1, a call not compared with the DNA. TRBV21-1 is flagged as a pseudogene. This CDR3 has 12 residues. CDR3 region: CARGPGVPEQYV. The CDR3 bases are TGTGCCAGGGGTCCAGGGGTCCCCGAGCAGTACGTC.

This clone was found once. CDR3 in DNA: TGTGCCAGCAGCCAAAGGCTGAGGGAGGGTAAAGAGACCCAGTACTTC. Encoded protein: CASSQRLREGKETQYF. The chain has TRBV3-1 (or the pseudogene TRBV3-2) and TRBJ2-5; 7 positions match TRBD2. The CDR3 runs to 16 residues. From germline, CDR1 is LGHDT and CDR2 YNNKEL (reference sequence). V lost 2 bases, J lost 3 bases, and 9 bases stayed unmatched.

This rearrangement joins TRBV18 to TRBJ2-1; TRBD2 matches at 7 bases. Trimming removed 3 bases from V and 0 bases from J; junction bases left unmatched: 17. Germline values: CDR1 KGHSH, CDR2 LQKENI. The CDR3 consists of 20 residues. CDR3 sequence: CASSPRTPSKAGSSYNEQFF. In nucleotides, the CDR3 is TGTGCCAGCTCACCGAGGACCCCGAGTAAAGCGGGGAGCTCCTACAATGAGCAGTTCTTC.

This chain uses TRBV28 with TRBJ2-1; no firm D call. The CDR3 runs to 12 residues. The germline V and J ends were trimmed by 7 bases and 4 bases, with 8 bases remaining between them. Germline CDR1 reads MDHEN; CDR2 reads SYDVKM. CDR3 protein: CASNQAYNEQFF. CDR3 in DNA: TGTGCCAGCAACCAGGCATACAATGAGCAGTTCTTC.

This chain uses TRBV7-9 with TRBJ2-7; D might be TRBD2 (5 bases). Per germline, CDR1 SEHNR and CDR2 FQNEAQ (reference sequence). V was clipped by 1 base and J by 1 base, with 17 bases between them. The CDR3 has 17 residues. This CDR3 is CASSLGGRNIGSYEQYF. The CDR3 nucleotides are TGTGCCAGCAGCTTAGGAGGGCGGAATATAGGATCCTACGAGCAGTACTTC.

The chain has TRBV27 and TRBJ1-4; D is undetermined. This CDR3 spans 14 amino acids. The germline CDR1 and CDR2 sequences are MNHEY and SMNVEV (reference sequence). The V end was cut by 4 bases, the J end by 0 bases, with 6 bases between. CDR3 sequence reads: CASSSGPTNEKLFF. CDR3 coding DNA: TGTGCCAGCAGTTCTGGCCCAACTAATGAAAAACTGTTTTTT.

This chain connects TRBV18 to TRBJ1-2, with 8 bases that match TRBD1. CDR3 size: 16 residues. Germline assignment: CDR1 KGHSH and CDR2 LQKENI. Unmatched junction bases numbered 13, after V lost 6 bases and J lost 4 bases. The CDR3 DNA sequence: TGTGCCAGCTCCAGGGACAGGAAAGAATTAGTCTATGGCTACACCTTC. It specifies CASSRDRKELVYGYTF.

This clone has a handful of counts. This chain connects TRBV5-1 to TRBJ1-5; D not resolved. The germline V gene encodes CDR1 SGHRS and CDR2 YFSETQ. V lost 1 base and J 7 bases, leaving 12 bases between the germline ends. The CDR3 sequence is 14 residues long. For the CDR3, the DNA is TGCGCCAGCAGCTTGTCAGGATTGTGGCAGCCCCAGCATTTT. Residues: CASSLSGLWQPQHF.

This sequence joins TRBV5-6 and TRBJ2-3; D might be TRBD2 (5 bases). Per germline, CDR1 SGHDT and CDR2 YYEEEE. V was clipped by 5 bases and J by 5 bases, with 21 bases between them. The CDR3 is made up of 16 amino acids. Here the CDR3 reads CASSSLLTTARDTQYF. The CDR3 DNA follows: TGTGCCAGCAGTTCCCTCTTGACTACGGCGAGAGATACGCAGTATTTT.

The genes are TRBV7-3 and TRBJ2-2; TRBD2 matches at 8 bases. Per the germline V gene, CDR1 is SGHTA and CDR2 is FQGTGA. There are 15 residues in the CDR3. V lost 2 bases, J lost 4 bases, and 3 bases stayed unmatched. The CDR3 coding sequence is TGTGCCAGCAGCTTAGAGCGGGGGCCCACCGGGGAGCTGTTTTTT. It codes for CASSLERGPTGELFF.

The chain couples TRBV7-2 to TRBJ1-4; possibly TRBD1 for D (5 bases). The CDR3 loop spans 14 amino acids. CDR1 is SGHTA and CDR2 is FQGNSA in the germline V gene. The V gene lost 5 bases and the J gene lost 7 bases, with 14 bases spanning the gap. CDR3 region: CASSLLRQPEKLFF. The CDR3 DNA follows: TGTGCCAGCAGCCTACTCCGACAGCCTGAAAAACTGTTTTTT. The variable domain in full, completed from reference TRBV7-2 and TRBJ1-4, reads GAGVSQSPSNKVTEKGKDVELRCDPISGHTALYWYRQSLGQGLEFLIYFQGNSAPDKSGLPSDRFSAERTGGSVSTLTIQRTQQEDSAVYLCASSLLRQPEKLFFGSGTQLSVL.

This chain's CDR3 is CASSQGPNRRDSFNQPQHF. CDR3 bases: TGTGCCAGCAGCCAAGGCCCGAACAGACGGGACAGCTTCAATCAGCCCCAGCATTTT. This rearrangement joins TRBV3-1 (or the pseudogene TRBV3-2) to TRBJ1-5, with 7 positions matching TRBD1. Unmatched junction bases numbered 15, after V lost 1 base and J lost 3 bases. This CDR3 is 19 amino acids long. The germline CDR1 and CDR2 sequences are LGHDT and YNNKEL (reference sequence).

The chain employs TRBV12-5 and TRBJ2-3; possibly TRBD2 for D (6 bases). CDR3 length: 13 residues. Germline V gives CDR1 LGHNT, CDR2 FRNRAP. Trimming cost V 5 bases and J 5 bases, with 11 bases left between them. CDR3 sequence reads: CASGLGGLDTQYF. The CDR3 coding sequence is TGTGCTAGTGGTCTCGGGGGACTAGATACGCAGTATTTT.

V gene TRBV4-1 combines with J gene TRBJ2-1; TRBD2 aligns across 8 bases. J gave up 12 bases and V 4 bases, and 20 bases lay outside the gene matches. The V gene's germline CDR1 is MGHRA and CDR2 YSYEKL. The CDR3 has 17 amino acids. The CDR3 is CASSPTTLAGGRIWQFF. DNA for the CDR3: TGCGCCAGCAGCCCCACCACCCTCGCGGGGGGTCGGATTTGGCAGTTCTTC.

The chain links TRBV6-5 to TRBJ2-5; D unclear. Germline V gives CDR1 MNHEY, CDR2 SVGAGI. This CDR3 region has 13 residues. The V end lost 4 bases, the J end lost 4 bases, and 10 bases lay between the germline ends. DNA for the CDR3: TGTGCCAGCAGTTCTCCAGGCGCAGAGACCCAGTACTTC. This gives the protein CASSSPGAETQYF.

The J gene is TRBJ2-3, the V gene TRBV5-6, with 14 nucleotides matching TRBD2. Germline CDR1 reads SGHDT; CDR2 reads YYEEEE. The CDR3 sequence is 16 residues long. V lost 4 bases and J lost 10; bases outside the gene matches: 11. This CDR3 is CASSPGLAGAGVPQYF. DNA for the CDR3: TGTGCCAGCAGCCCGGGACTAGCGGGGGCGGGTGTGCCGCAGTATTTT.